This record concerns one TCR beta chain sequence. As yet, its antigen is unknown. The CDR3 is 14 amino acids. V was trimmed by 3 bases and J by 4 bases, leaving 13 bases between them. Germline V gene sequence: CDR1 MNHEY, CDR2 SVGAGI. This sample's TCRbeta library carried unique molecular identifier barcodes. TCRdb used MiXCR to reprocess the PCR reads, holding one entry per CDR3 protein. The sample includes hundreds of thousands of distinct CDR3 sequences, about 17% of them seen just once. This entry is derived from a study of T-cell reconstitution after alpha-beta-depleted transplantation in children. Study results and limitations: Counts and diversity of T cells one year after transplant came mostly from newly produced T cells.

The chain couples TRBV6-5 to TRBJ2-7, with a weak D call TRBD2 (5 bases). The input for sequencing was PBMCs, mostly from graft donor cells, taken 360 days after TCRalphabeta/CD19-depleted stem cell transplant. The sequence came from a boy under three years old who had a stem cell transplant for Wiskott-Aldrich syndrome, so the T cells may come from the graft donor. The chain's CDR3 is CASSYRASGYEQYF. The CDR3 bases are TGTGCCAGCAGTTATAGGGCGTCGGGATACGAGCAGTACTTC.